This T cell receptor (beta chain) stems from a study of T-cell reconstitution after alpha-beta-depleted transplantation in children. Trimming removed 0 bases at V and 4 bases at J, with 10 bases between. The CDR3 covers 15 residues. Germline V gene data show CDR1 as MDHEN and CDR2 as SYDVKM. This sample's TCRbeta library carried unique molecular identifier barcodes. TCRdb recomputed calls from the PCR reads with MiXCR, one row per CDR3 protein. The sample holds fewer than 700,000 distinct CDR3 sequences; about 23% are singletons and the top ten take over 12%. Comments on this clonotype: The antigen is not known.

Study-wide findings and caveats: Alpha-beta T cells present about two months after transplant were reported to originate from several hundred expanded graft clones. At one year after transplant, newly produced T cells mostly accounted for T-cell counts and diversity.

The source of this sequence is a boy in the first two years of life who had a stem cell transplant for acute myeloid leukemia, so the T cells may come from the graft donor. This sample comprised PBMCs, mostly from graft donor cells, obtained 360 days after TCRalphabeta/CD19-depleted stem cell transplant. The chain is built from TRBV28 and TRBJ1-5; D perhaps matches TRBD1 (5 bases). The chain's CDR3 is CASSLWPEGNQPQHF. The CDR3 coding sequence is TGTGCCAGCAGTTTATGGCCGGAGGGGAATCAGCCCCAGCATTTT.